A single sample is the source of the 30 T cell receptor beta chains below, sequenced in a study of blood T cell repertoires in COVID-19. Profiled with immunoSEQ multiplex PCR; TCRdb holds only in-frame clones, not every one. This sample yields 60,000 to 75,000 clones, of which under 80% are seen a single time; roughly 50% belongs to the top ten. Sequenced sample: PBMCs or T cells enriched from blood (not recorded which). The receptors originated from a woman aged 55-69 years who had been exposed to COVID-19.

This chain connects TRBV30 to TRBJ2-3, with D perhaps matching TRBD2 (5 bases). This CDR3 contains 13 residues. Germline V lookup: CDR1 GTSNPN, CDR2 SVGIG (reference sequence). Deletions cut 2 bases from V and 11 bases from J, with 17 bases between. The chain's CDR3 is CAWSRDSREKQYF. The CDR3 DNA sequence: TGTGCCTGGAGTCGAGATTCACGGGAAAAGCAGTATTTT.

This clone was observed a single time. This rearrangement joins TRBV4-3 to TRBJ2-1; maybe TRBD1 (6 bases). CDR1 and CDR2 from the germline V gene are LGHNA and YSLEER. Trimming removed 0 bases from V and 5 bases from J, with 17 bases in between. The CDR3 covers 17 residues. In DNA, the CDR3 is TGCGCCAGCAGCCAAGATCCCGGCAGGGGCCCCAACAATGAGCAGTTCTTC. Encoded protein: CASSQDPGRGPNNEQFF.

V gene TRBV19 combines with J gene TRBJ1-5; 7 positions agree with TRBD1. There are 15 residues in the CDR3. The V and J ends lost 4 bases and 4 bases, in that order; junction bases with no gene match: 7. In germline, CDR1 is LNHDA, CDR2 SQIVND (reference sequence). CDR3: CASSTPGTVNQPQHF. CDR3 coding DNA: TGTGCCAGTAGTACCCCGGGGACAGTAAATCAGCCCCAGCATTTT. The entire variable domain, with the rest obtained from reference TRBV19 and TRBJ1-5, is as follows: DGGITQSPKYLFRKEGQNVTLSCEQNLNHDAMYWYRQDPGQGLRLIYYSQIVNDFQKGDIAEGYSVSREKKESFPLTVTSAQKNPTAFYLCASSTPGTVNQPQHFGDGTRLSIL.

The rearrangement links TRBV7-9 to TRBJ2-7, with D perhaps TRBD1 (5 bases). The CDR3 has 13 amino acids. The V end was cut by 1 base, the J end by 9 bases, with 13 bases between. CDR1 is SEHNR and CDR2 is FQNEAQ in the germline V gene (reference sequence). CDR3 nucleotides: TGTGCCAGCAGCTTAGTGGCAGGGCAGGTGCAGTACTTC. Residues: CASSLVAGQVQYF.

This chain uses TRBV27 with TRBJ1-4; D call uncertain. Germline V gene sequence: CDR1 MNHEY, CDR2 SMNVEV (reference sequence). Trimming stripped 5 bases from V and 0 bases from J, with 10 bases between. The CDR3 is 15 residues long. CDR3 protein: CASSPLGATNEKLFF. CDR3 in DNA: TGTGCCAGCAGTCCCCTGGGAGCAACTAATGAAAAACTGTTTTTT.

CDR3 in DNA: TGCGCCAGCAGCCGGTCACAGGGGTTGGGAGGAAACACCATATATTTT. Protein: CASSRSQGLGGNTIYF. The rearrangement uses TRBV4-3 and TRBJ1-3; 7 bases are shared with TRBD1. The CDR3 loop spans 16 amino acids. Trimming removed 4 bases from V and 4 bases from J; junction bases left unmatched: 10. Germline V CDR1 and CDR2: LGHNA, YSLEER.

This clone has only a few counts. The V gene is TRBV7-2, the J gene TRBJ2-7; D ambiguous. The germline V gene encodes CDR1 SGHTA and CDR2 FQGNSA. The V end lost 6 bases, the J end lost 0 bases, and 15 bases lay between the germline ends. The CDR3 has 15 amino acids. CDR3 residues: CASSVQIHSSYEQYF. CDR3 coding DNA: TGTGCCAGCAGTGTACAGATACATAGCTCCTACGAGCAGTACTTC.

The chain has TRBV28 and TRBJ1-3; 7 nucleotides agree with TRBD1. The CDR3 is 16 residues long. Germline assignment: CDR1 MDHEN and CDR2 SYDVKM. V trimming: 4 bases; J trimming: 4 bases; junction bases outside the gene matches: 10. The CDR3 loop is CASSSQGKERGNTIYF. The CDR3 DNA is TGTGCCAGCAGTTCACAGGGGAAAGAGAGAGGAAACACCATATATTTT. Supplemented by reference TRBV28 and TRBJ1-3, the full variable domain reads DVKVTQSSRYLVKRTGEKVFLECVQDMDHENMFWYRQDPGLGLRLIYFSYDVKMKEKGDIPEGYSVSREKKERFSLILESASTNQTSMYLCASSSQGKERGNTIYFGEGSWLTVV.

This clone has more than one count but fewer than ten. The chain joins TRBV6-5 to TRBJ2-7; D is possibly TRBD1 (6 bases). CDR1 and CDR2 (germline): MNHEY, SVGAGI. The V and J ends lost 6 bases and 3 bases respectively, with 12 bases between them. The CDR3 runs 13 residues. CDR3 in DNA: TGTGCCAGCAGAACCGGACAGCGCTACGAGCAGTACTTC. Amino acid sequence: CASRTGQRYEQYF.

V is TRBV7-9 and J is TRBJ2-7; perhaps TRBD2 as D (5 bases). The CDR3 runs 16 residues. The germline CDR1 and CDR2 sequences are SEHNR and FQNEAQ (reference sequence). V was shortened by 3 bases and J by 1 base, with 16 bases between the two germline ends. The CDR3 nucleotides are TGTGCCAGCAGCTTCCAGGCGGGCGGTGGTTCCTACGAGCAGTACTTC. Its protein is CASSFQAGGGSYEQYF.

Here the CDR3 DNA reads TGTGCCAGCTCCGGACAGACGAGCTCCTATAATTCACCCCTCCACTTT. Protein sequence: CASSGQTSSYNSPLHF. The V call is TRBV28, the J call TRBJ1-6, with D maybe TRBD1 (6 bases). The CDR3 consists of 16 residues. Germline loops: CDR1 MDHEN, CDR2 SYDVKM. Trimming removed 8 bases at V and 0 bases at J, with 14 bases between.

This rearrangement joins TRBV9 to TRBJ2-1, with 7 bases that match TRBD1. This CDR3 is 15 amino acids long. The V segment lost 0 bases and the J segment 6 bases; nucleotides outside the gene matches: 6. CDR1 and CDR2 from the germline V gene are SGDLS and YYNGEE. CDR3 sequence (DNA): TGTGCCAGCAGCGTAGTCTCTAAGGGGGCCAATGAGCAGTTCTTC. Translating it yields CASSVVSKGANEQFF.

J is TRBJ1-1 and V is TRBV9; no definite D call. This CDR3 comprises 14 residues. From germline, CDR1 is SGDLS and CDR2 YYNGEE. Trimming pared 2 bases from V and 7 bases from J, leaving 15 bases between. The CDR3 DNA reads TGTGCCAGCAGCGTTGGCTGGCGAGGCCTTGAAGCTTTCTTT. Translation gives CASSVGWRGLEAFF. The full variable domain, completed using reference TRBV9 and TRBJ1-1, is DSGVTQTPKHLITATGQRVTLRCSPRSGDLSVYWYQQSLDQGLQFLIQYYNGEERAKGNILERFSAQQFPDLHSELNLSSLELGDSALYFCASSVGWRGLEAFFGQGTRLTVV.

CDR3 sequence: CSVEVGFSGETQYF. CDR3 coding DNA: TGCAGCGTTGAAGTCGGGTTTAGCGGGGAGACCCAGTACTTC. The V call is TRBV29-1, the J call TRBJ2-5, with 7 bases that match TRBD2. Trimming removed 1 base from V and 5 bases from J; junction bases left unmatched: 7. Looked up from germline, CDR1 is SQVTM and CDR2 is ANQGSEA. This CDR3 has 14 amino acids.

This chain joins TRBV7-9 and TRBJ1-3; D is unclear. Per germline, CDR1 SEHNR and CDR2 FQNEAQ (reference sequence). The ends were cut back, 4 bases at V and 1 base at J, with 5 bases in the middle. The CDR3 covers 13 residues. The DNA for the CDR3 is TGTGCCAGCAGCTCCGGTTCTGGAAACACCATATATTTT. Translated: CASSSGSGNTIYF.

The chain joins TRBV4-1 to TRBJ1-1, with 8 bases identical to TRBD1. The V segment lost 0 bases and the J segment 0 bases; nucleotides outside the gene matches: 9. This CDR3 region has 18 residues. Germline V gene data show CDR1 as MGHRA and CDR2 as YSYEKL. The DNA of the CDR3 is TGCGCCAGCAGCCAAGAGCTCGCAGGGGGCTACATGAACACTGAAGCTTTCTTT. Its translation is CASSQELAGGYMNTEAFF.

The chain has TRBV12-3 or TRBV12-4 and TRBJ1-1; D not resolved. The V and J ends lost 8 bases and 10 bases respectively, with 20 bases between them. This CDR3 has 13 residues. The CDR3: CASAVRSGSRAFF. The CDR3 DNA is TGTGCCAGCGCGGTCAGAAGCGGATCTCGAGCTTTCTTT.

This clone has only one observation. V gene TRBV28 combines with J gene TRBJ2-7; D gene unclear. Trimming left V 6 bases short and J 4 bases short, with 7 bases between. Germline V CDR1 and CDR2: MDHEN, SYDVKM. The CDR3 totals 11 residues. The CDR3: CASRSLYEQYF. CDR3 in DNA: TGTGCCAGCAGGTCACTTTACGAGCAGTACTTC.

This CDR3 is CASSPSSSFYEQFF. The CDR3 DNA follows: TGTGCCAGCAGCCCCTCGTCGAGTTTCTACGAGCAGTTCTTC. The J gene is TRBJ2-1, the V gene TRBV9; D remains unclear. V was clipped by 4 bases and J by 10 bases, with 18 bases between them. The V gene's germline CDR1 is SGDLS and CDR2 YYNGEE. This CDR3 is 14 amino acids long.

The CDR3 region is CAWSEQGPSPYNSPLHF. Here the CDR3 DNA reads TGTGCCTGGAGCGAACAGGGTCCCTCGCCCTATAATTCACCCCTCCACTTT. The rearrangement links TRBV30 to TRBJ1-6; TRBD1 is a possible D gene (6 bases). The length of the CDR3 is 17 residues. V shed 3 bases and J shed 2 bases, with 17 bases lying between them. CDR1 and CDR2 (germline): GTSNPN, SVGIG (reference sequence).

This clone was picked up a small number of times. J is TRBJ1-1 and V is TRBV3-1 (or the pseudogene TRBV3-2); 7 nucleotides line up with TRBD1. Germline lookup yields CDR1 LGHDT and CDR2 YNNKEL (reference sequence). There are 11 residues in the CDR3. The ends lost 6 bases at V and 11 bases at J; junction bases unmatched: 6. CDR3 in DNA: TGTGCCAGCAGGGACGGGACAGAGGCTTTCTTT. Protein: CASRDGTEAFF.

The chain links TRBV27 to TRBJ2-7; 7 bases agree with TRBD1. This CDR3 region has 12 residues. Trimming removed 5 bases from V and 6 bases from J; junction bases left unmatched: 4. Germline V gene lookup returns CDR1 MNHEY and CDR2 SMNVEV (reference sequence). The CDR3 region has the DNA TGTGCCAGCAGTACCTACAGGGGCGAGCAGTACTTC. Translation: CASSTYRGEQYF.

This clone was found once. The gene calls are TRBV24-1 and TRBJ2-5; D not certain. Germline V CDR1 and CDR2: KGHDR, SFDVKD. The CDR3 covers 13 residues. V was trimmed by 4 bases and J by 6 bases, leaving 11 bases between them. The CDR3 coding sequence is TGTGCCACCAGTGACGGTTTGATGAAGACCCAGTACTTC. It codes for CATSDGLMKTQYF.

The CDR3 loop is CASIMTGGNGGYTF. The CDR3 coding sequence is TGTGCCAGCATTATGACAGGGGGGAATGGCGGCTACACCTTC. The gene calls are TRBV6-6 and TRBJ1-2; 9 nucleotides align to TRBD1. V gave up 7 bases and J gave up 8 bases; unmatched junction bases: 11. CDR3 length: 14 residues. CDR1 is MNHNY and CDR2 is SVGAGI in the germline V gene (reference sequence).

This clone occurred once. CDR3 residues: CASSPKKGLAVSTDTQYF. The CDR3 DNA follows: TGTGCCAGCTCACCAAAAAAGGGACTAGCGGTGTCCACAGATACGCAGTATTTT. V is TRBV18 and J is TRBJ2-3; 11 positions agree with TRBD2. The CDR3 spans 18 residues. CDR1 KGHSH and CDR2 LQKENI come from the germline V gene. V trimming: 2 bases; J trimming: 2 bases; junction bases outside the gene matches: 9. Based on the CDR3 plus reference TRBV18 and TRBJ2-3, the full variable domain is NAGVMQNPRHLVRRRGQEARLRCSPMKGHSHVYWYRQLPEEGLKFMVYLQKENIIDESGMPKERFSAEFPKEGPSILRIQQVVRGDSAAYFCASSPKKGLAVSTDTQYFGPGTRLTVL.

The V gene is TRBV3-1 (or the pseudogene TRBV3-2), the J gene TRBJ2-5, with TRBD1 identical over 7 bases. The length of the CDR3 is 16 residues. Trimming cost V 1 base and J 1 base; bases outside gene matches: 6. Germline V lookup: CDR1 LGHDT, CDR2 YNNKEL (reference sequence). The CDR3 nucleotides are TGTGCCAGCAGCCAAGGACGGAGGACAGGCCAAGAGACCCAGTACTTC. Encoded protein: CASSQGRRTGQETQYF.

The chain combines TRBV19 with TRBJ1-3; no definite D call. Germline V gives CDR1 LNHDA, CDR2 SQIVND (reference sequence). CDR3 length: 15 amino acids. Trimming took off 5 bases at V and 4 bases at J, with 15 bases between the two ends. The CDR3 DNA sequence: TGTGCCAGTAGTGGCGGCCGTCGGAACGGAAACACCATATATTTT. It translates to CASSGGRRNGNTIYF.

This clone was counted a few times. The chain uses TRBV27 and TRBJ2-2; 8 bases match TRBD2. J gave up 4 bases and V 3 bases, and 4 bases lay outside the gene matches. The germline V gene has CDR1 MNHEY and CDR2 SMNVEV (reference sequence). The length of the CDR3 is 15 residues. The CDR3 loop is CASSFDSGTTGELFF. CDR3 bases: TGTGCCAGCAGTTTTGATAGCGGGACCACCGGGGAGCTGTTTTTT.

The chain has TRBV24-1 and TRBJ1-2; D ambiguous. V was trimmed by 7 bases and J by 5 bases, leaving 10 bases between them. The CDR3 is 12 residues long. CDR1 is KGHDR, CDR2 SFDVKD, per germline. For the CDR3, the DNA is TGTGCCACCAGCCCTGGGCAGTATGGCTACACCTTC. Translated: CATSPGQYGYTF.

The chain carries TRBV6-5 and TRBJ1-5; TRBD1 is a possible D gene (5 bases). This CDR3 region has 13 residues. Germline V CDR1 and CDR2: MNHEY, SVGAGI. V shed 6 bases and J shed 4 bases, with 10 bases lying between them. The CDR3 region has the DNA TGTGCCAGCAGCCCCGGGGGAAATCAGCCCCAGCATTTT. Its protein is CASSPGGNQPQHF.